What follows describes a single T cell receptor beta chain. The antigen remains unidentified. This CDR3 has 15 amino acids. The germline V gene encodes CDR1 SQVTM and CDR2 ANQGSEA. V was clipped by 3 bases and J by 3 bases, with 17 bases between them. These data come from a study of T cells in Graves' hyperthyroidism and ophthalmopathy. The study's findings and limits: Most clonotypes expanded in thyroid above 0.001 were likewise present in blood. Before onset, by a median of around six months, the model predicted ophthalmopathy.

Researchers took RNA transcripts and amplified the TCR beta CDR3 regions from them. The HTBI primer set served for first-round RT-PCR of the TCR CDR3. Each CDR3 protein gets one entry after TCRdb re-called the multiplex PCR reads with MiXCR. The sample shows approximately 510,000 distinct CDR3 sequences, 35% to 50% of them seen only once. Patients with uncontrolled infections, other autoimmune diseases, pregnancy or lactation were excluded. Source material: peripheral blood or thyroid tissue (not recorded which). The sequence was obtained from an adult woman with Graves' disease, either hyperthyroidism or ophthalmopathy (not recorded which). The chain employs TRBV29-1 and TRBJ1-2; D perhaps matches TRBD1 (6 bases). CDR3: CSVEDSLEGDYGYTF. In DNA, the CDR3 is TGCAGCGTTGAGGACAGCCTGGAAGGGGACTATGGCTACACCTTC.